This T cell receptor beta chain was recovered during a study of CD8 T cell repertoires and HIV-1 epitope variants. About the study: Each of Twenty-five Gag and Nef epitope peptides stimulated a separate culture. Tested: three Gag epitope families, Nef HW9 and YT9.

Assay: immunoSEQ multiplex PCR; the TCRdb copy retains only in-frame clones and omits some. In the table there are some 87,000 clones, more than 65% of which are singletons. Germline V gene sequence: CDR1 SGHDT, CDR2 YYEEEE. The CDR3 loop spans 14 amino acids. V lost 3 bases and J lost 3; bases outside the gene matches: 4. The sequence was obtained from a male donor with HIV. The chain employs TRBV5-6 and TRBJ1-2; 8 bases line up with TRBD1. Sequencing input: uncultured baseline CD8+ T cells from peripheral blood mononuclear cells (PBMCs). The DNA of the CDR3 is TGTGCCAGCAGCTCTTTGACAGGGGACTATGGCTACACCTTC. Translation gives CASSSLTGDYGYTF.